Here is one T cell receptor beta chain with its context. An equimolar mix of two oligonucleotides served as the beta constant-region primer for TRBC1 and TRBC2. TCRdb redid the calling of the UMI-ligation and nested PCR reads with MiXCR, one entry per CDR3 protein. The table has 25,000 to 30,000 distinct CDR3 sequences, about 10% seen once. Cells stained for CD3, CD4, CD8, CD45RA, CD27 and viability were sorted into four CD45RA/CD27 subsets. The data are from a study of naive and memory T cell subsets. Per germline, CDR1 SNHLY and CDR2 FYNNEI. V lost 4 bases and J lost 5, with 14 bases in between. This CDR3 is built from 14 residues.

This sequence originates from a human donor in good health. Input material: effector memory CD4+ T cells from blood. Subset denoted: effector memory, CD45RA- CD27-. The chain carries TRBV2 and TRBJ2-5, with D uncertain. CDR3 residues: CASSVQRPGETQYF. The CDR3 nucleotides read TGTGCCAGCAGTGTCCAAAGGCCTGGGGAGACCCAGTACTTC. Filled out from reference TRBV2 and TRBJ2-5, the complete variable domain reads EPEVTQTPSHQVTQMGQEVILRCVPISNHLYFYWYRQILGQKVEFLVSFYNNEISEKSEIFDDQFSVERPDGSNFTLKIRSTKLEDSAMYFCASSVQRPGETQYFGPGTRLLVL.